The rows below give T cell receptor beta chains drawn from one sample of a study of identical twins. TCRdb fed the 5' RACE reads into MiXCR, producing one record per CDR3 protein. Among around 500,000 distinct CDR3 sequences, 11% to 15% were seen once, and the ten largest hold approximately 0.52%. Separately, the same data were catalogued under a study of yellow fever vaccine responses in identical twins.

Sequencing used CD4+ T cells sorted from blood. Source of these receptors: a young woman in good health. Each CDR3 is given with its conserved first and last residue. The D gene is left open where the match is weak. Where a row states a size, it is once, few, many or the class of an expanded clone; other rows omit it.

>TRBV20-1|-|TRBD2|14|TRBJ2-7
CSARGLAGEGEQYF
TGCAGTGCTAGGGGACTAGCGGGAGAGGGGGAGCAGTACTTC
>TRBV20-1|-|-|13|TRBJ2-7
CSARGIQGYEQYF
TGCAGTGCTAGAGGAATTCAGGGGTACGAGCAGTACTTC
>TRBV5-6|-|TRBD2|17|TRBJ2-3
CASSLRTSGRSRDTQYF
TGTGCCAGCAGCTTGAGAACTAGCGGGAGATCTCGGGATACGCAGTATTTT
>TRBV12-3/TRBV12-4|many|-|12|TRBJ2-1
CASRNRYHEQFF
TGTGCCAGCAGAAACAGGTACCATGAGCAGTTCTTC
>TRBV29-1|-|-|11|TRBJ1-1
CSVDKNTEAFF
TGCAGCGTTGACAAGAACACTGAAGCTTTCTTT
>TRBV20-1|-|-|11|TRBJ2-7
CSASVGSEQYF
TGCAGTGCTAGTGTCGGCTCCGAGCAGTACTTC
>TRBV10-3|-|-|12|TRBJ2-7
CAIRPDSYEQYF
TGTGCCATCAGGCCGGACAGCTACGAGCAGTACTTC
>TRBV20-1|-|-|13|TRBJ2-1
CSARSPSDNEQFF
TGCAGTGCTAGATCCCCCTCGGACAATGAGCAGTTCTTC
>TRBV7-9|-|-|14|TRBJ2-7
CASSLKGSADEQYF
TGTGCCAGCAGCCTGAAGGGGAGTGCGGACGAGCAGTACTTC
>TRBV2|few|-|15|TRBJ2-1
CACLGTNSLQGEQFF
TGTGCCTGCCTCGGGACTAACTCTTTACAGGGTGAGCAGTTCTTC
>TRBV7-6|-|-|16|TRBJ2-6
CASRSNRASGANVLTF
TGTGCCAGCAGATCTAACAGGGCCTCTGGGGCCAACGTCCTGACTTTC
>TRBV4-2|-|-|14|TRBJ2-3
CASSRGLLTDTQYF
TGTGCCAGCAGCCGTGGACTTCTCACAGATACGCAGTATTTT
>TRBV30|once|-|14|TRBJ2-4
CAWSPGINKNIQYF
TGTGCCTGGAGCCCGGGGATTAACAAAAACATTCAGTACTTC
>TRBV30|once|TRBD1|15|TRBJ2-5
CAWSRGTGLRETQYF
TGTGCCTGGAGTAGGGGGACAGGGCTTCGAGAGACCCAGTACTTC
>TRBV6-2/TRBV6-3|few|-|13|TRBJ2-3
CASRHFGTDTQYF
TGTGCCAGCAGACATTTCGGCACAGATACGCAGTATTTT
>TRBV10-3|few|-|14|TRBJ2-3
CAISDRGVADTQYF
TGTGCCATCAGTGATCGGGGAGTTGCGGATACGCAGTATTTT
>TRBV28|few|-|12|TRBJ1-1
CASSPRSPRAFF
TGTGCCAGCAGTCCCCGTTCTCCGAGGGCTTTCTTT
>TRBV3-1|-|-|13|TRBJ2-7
CASSQVAGVEQYF
TGTGCCAGCAGCCAAGTTGCAGGGGTCGAGCAGTACTTC
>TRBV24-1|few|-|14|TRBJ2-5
CATSASTSGETQYF
TGTGCCACCAGCGCTAGCACCTCCGGGGAGACCCAGTACTTC
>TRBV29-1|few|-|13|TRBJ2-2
CSVEAGNTGELFF
TGCAGCGTTGAGGCAGGGAACACCGGGGAGCTGTTTTTT
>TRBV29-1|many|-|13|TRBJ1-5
CSVAGMWDQPQHF
TGCAGCGTTGCAGGGATGTGGGATCAGCCCCAGCATTTT
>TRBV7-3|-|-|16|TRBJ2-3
CASSPGSRKGTDTQYF
TGTGCCAGCAGCCCAGGATCTCGAAAGGGCACAGATACGCAGTATTTT
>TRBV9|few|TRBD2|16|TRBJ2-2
CASSIASGTNTGELFF
TGTGCCAGCAGCATCGCTAGCGGGACGAACACCGGGGAGCTGTTTTTT
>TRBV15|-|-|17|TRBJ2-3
CATSRTFRGALTDTQYF
TGTGCCACCAGCAGGACGTTCCGGGGGGCTCTCACAGATACGCAGTATTTT
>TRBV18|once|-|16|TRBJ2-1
CASSGDGGGTYNEQFF
TGTGCCAGCTCAGGAGACGGGGGAGGAACCTACAATGAGCAGTTCTTC
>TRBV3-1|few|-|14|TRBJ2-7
CASSQGLVPYEQYF
TGTGCCAGCAGCCAAGGACTAGTACCCTACGAGCAGTACTTC
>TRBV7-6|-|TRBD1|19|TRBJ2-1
CASSFSRPRGQSSYNEQFF
TGTGCCAGCAGCTTTTCCAGACCTAGGGGGCAGAGCTCCTACAATGAGCAGTTCTTC
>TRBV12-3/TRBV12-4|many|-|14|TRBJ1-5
CASSFSGSNQPQHF
TGTGCCAGCAGCTTCTCAGGATCCAATCAGCCCCAGCATTTT
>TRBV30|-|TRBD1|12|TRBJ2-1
CATNRGGNEQFF
TGTGCCACCAACAGGGGTGGTAATGAGCAGTTCTTC
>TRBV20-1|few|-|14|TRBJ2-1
CSASPTGAGNEQFF
TGCAGTGCTAGTCCGACGGGGGCGGGCAATGAGCAGTTCTTC
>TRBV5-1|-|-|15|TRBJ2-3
CASSNPGRREDTQYF
TGCGCCAGCAGCAATCCAGGGAGGCGAGAGGATACGCAGTATTTT
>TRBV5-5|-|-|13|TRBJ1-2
CASSGIDNYGYTF
TGTGCCAGCAGCGGGATTGATAACTATGGCTACACCTTC
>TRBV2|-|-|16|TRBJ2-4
CASSQGLGSSKNIQYF
TGTGCCAGCAGCCAGGGGTTGGGTAGTTCCAAAAACATTCAGTACTTC
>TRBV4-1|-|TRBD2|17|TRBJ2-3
CASSQGLTSGRIDTQYF
TGCGCCAGCAGCCAAGGCCTGACTAGCGGGAGAATAGATACGCAGTATTTT
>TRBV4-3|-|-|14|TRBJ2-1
CASSRPGLNNEQFF
TGCGCCAGCAGCCGACCGGGACTGAACAATGAGCAGTTCTTC
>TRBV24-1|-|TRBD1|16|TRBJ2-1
CATSEMTGGRLNEQFF
TGTGCCACCAGTGAGATGACAGGGGGCCGGCTCAATGAGCAGTTCTTC
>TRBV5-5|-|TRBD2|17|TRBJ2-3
CASSLVPGGGATDTQYF
TGTGCCAGCAGCTTGGTCCCGGGCGGGGGGGCCACAGATACGCAGTATTTT
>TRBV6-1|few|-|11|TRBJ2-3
CASSEPDTQYF
TGTGCCAGCAGTGAGCCAGATACGCAGTATTTT
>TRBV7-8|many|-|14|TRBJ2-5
CASSLSRGAETQYF
TGTGCCAGCAGTTTAAGTCGTGGTGCGGAGACCCAGTACTTC
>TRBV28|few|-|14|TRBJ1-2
CASRRGTPKDGYTF
TGTGCCAGCAGGCGAGGGACCCCCAAGGATGGCTACACCTTC